This TCR beta chain was obtained from a study of shared clonotypes between healthy human individuals (TCRdb year 2020). Broadly, across the study: The cohort comprised a couple of women and a few men aged 18 to 49 years. For each donor, three plates each were used for CD4 naive and CD4 memory, two plates were used for CD8 naive, and one plate was used for CD8 memory. To estimate repertoire size and how much clonotype sharing occurs between individuals, the study deeply sequenced the blood TCR repertoires of 5 or 6 healthy adults. To increase sequencing depth and limit assay-specific biases, TCR repertoire library preparation and sequencing were carried out by different laboratories using diverse techniques. Each donor's leukapheresis produced roughly between roughly 0.9 and 8.9 billion PBMCs.

Using the deep immunoSEQ assay, TCR CDR3 regions were amplified from genomic DNA by multiplex PCR. Genomic DNA extracted from each cell subset was distributed evenly over all wells of several immunoSEQ 96-well plates, and each plate served as one replicate. For sorted subsets, each replicate PCR was loaded with about 0.2 ug genomic DNA, equivalent to some 27,000 T cell genomes. Purified libraries were measured with a Qubit 3.0 fluorometer, size-checked on a Bioanalyzer 2100, and measured again with the KAPA Library Quantification kit. A separate single-read 150-cycle Illumina NextSeq 550 flow cell was used to sequence each immunoSEQ 96-well plate. For the original study's pipeline: The immunoSEQ output contained only junctional sequences without quality scores, so filtering could not match that applied to full-length reads. Sequences were annotated with PyIR, a Python wrapper for IgBLAST v1.9, using IMGT germline references to assign V/J genes and CDR3. Reads were removed for weak V/J assignments (E-value above 1e-6), missing CDR3, stop codons, out-of-frame junctions, or ambiguous translated residues. V3J clonotypes were defined as sequences sharing an identical inferred V gene, J gene, and CDR3 amino acid sequence. The percentage overlap between two repertoires was calculated by dividing the number of shared unique clonotypes by the size of the smaller repertoire. Three approaches were used to assess repertoire richness: RTK rarefaction, the Chao1 estimator, and Recon v2.1 estimates of unobserved clonotypes. OLGA was used to compute generation probabilities for all TCRbeta clonotypes that the gDNA method yielded from a handful of donors. In TCRdb, the immuneACCESS table is reduced to in-frame sequences with V and J assigned. These tables do not hold every clone; where another copy was compared, an unresolved V gene accounts for under half, and the others remain unexplained. V and J calls and clone size are those listed in that table; D and trimming were worked out from the DNA. This sample has roughly 1,000,000 clones in its table, and 70% to 80% of those were observed once. Of the sample, around 0.6% is held by the ten largest clones.

The paper's findings and limits, for the study overall: Across a handful of donors, approximately 5% of naive CD4, roughly 3.3% of naive CD8, 2% to 2.5% of memory CD4, and roughly 0.4% of memory CD8 clonotypes were shared. The genetic and exposure-history diversity represented was limited by the small number of donors. Higher generation probabilities were observed for clonotypes shared by all four sorted-subset donors than for non-shared clonotypes. Based on pairwise subsampling, the degree of clonotype sharing among donors was expected to be affected by sequencing depth. Naive subsets generally had larger estimated clonotype richness than memory subsets did. Even with the large sequencing depth, rarefaction of the sorted-subset datasets indicated that sequencing was incomplete. Sampling was restricted to blood, and TCR repertoires in tissue are likely to differ from TCR repertoires in blood.

Donors were healthy HIV-negative adults with no recently reported acute infections or vaccinations. Only Caucasian adults living in Nashville, Tennessee, USA were represented among the donors. CD4+ T cells were enriched by magnetic negative selection; naive cells were then positively selected on CD45RA, and the negative fraction formed the memory subset. Blood was collected by leukapheresis, and PBMCs were isolated by Ficoll-Histopaque density gradient centrifugation and then cryopreserved in liquid nitrogen vapor phase. Analytical flow cytometry was used to check the purity and quantity of each magnetically sorted T cell population. Genomic DNA was isolated from every sorted fraction and measured by UV absorbance on a Nanodrop 2000c. As concerns this clone: Which antigen it targets is not known. Per-base qualities were not stored, and no clone one base away is much larger.

Here V drops 3 bases and J drops 6 bases, and the junction holds 7 bases not matched to any gene. For CDR1 and CDR2, the germline V gene lists SGHVS and FNYEAQ. The CDR3 spans 15 residues, from the cysteine through the phenylalanine. Here the CDR3 DNA is all that survives: 45 bases in frame from base 1. Input material: memory CD4+ T cells from PBMCs. This sample's cell subset or site label indicates: CD45RA-negative fraction. In this chain, TRBV7-6 is recombined with TRBJ2-3; 9 bases in the middle match TRBD2. The clonotype originates from a man between 18 and 35 years old in good health. Some clones in this sample may be carry-over from other donors' samples. The bases are TGTGCCAGCAGCTTCGGTGTAGCGGGAGAGGATACGCAGTATTTT. It is translated as CASSFGVAGEDTQYF. The full variable domain, completed from the reference TRBV7-6 and TRBJ2-3 proteins outside the CDR3, reads GAGVSQSPRYKVTKRGQDVALRCDPISGHVSLYWYRQALGQGPEFLTYFNYEAQQDKSGLPNDRFSAERPEGSISTLTIQRTEQRDSAMYRCASSFGVAGEDTQYFGPGTRLTVL.